These 23 T cell receptor beta chains came from one sample sequenced in a study of shared clonotypes between healthy human individuals. TCRdb's table, derived via immunoSEQ multiplex PCR, lists solely in-frame clones and lacks some. Here the sample spans 2 million to 2.5 million clones, approximately 93% being singletons. The sample taken for sequencing was naive CD4+ T cells from PBMCs. Subset: CD45RA+ positively selected. These receptors all come from a man younger than 30 in good health. Some clones in this sample may be carry-over from other donors' samples.

This chain connects TRBV11-2 to TRBJ2-3; TRBD2 aligns across 10 bases. There are 15 residues in the CDR3. V lost 8 bases, J lost 1 base, and 6 bases stayed unmatched. Looked up from germline, CDR1 is SGHAT and CDR2 is FQNNGV. Here the CDR3 DNA reads TGTGCCAGCGGCCTAGGACTAGCGGGCACAGATACGCAGTATTTT. This gives the protein CASGLGLAGTDTQYF. The variable domain in full, with the rest retrieved from reference TRBV11-2 and TRBJ2-3, is EAGVAQSPRYKIIEKRQSVAFWCNPISGHATLYWYQQILGQGPKLLIQFQNNGVVDDSQLPKDRFSAERLKGVDSTLKIQPAKLEDSAVYLCASGLGLAGTDTQYFGPGTRLTVL.

The chain joins TRBV9 to TRBJ2-1; D call uncertain. The CDR3 has 14 amino acids. Trimming pared 0 bases from V and 9 bases from J, leaving 13 bases between. Germline V gene sequence: CDR1 SGDLS, CDR2 YYNGEE. CDR3 bases: TGTGCCAGCAGCGTAGTGGCGTTCATGGGTGAGCAGTTCTTC. Translation gives CASSVVAFMGEQFF.

The rearrangement links TRBV6-6 to TRBJ2-7; D gene unclear. This CDR3 comprises 14 residues. Germline values: CDR1 MNHNY, CDR2 SVGAGI (reference sequence). The V and J ends lost 0 bases and 2 bases respectively, with 8 bases between them. The DNA for the CDR3 is TGTGCCAGCAGTTACTCGAGGCAGACCTACGAGCAGTACTTC. This gives the protein CASSYSRQTYEQYF.

In regard to this clone: The sample holds other DNA sequences that translate to the same CDR3. V usage is TRBV7-3 and J usage is TRBJ2-1; 9 bases line up with TRBD1. V was clipped by 5 bases and J by 2 bases; unmatched bases: 4. The CDR3 totals 15 residues. CDR1 is SGHTA and CDR2 is FQGTGA in the germline V gene. This CDR3 reads CASSPGQGPYNEQFF. CDR3 DNA sequence: TGTGCCAGCAGCCCCGGACAGGGGCCCTACAATGAGCAGTTCTTC.

The chain combines TRBV9 with TRBJ2-5; TRBD1 might be the D (5 bases). Germline V gene lookup returns CDR1 SGDLS and CDR2 YYNGEE. V was pared by 3 bases and J by 4 bases, with 13 bases between. This CDR3 has 14 amino acids. CDR3 sequence (DNA): TGTGCCAGCAGCGAACTCCAGGGTGGAGAGACCCAGTACTTC. It yields the protein CASSELQGGETQYF.

The rearrangement joins TRBV19 to TRBJ1-4; D call uncertain. The germline gives CDR1 LNHDA, CDR2 SQIVND (reference sequence). The CDR3 is made up of 14 amino acids. Trimming cost V 5 bases and J 5 bases, with 12 bases left between them. The CDR3 DNA reads TGTGCCAGTAGTCTGCCGAGGAGAAATGAAAAACTGTTTTTT. Its protein product is CASSLPRRNEKLFF.

The genes are TRBV28 and TRBJ2-7; no definite D call. V was trimmed by 6 bases and J by 2 bases, leaving 11 bases between them. CDR1 MDHEN and CDR2 SYDVKM come from the germline V gene. This CDR3 region has 13 residues. The CDR3 bases are TGTGCCAGCAGAGTCAAAATTCCCTACGAGCAGTACTTC. It encodes CASRVKIPYEQYF.

V gene TRBV18 combines with J gene TRBJ2-7; no clear D gene. The V gene lost 2 bases and the J gene lost 0 bases, with 11 bases spanning the gap. CDR1 KGHSH and CDR2 LQKENI come from the germline V gene. CDR3 length: 15 residues. The CDR3, as DNA: TGTGCCAGCTCACCAAATCCCCTGAGCTCCTACGAGCAGTACTTC. Its translation is CASSPNPLSSYEQYF.

The chain couples TRBV18 to TRBJ2-5; 8 bases align to TRBD2. The trim removed 5 bases at V and 5 bases at J, leaving 10 bases unmatched. Germline CDR1 is KGHSH and CDR2 is LQKENI. This CDR3 region has 15 residues. CDR3 coding DNA: TGTGCCAGCTCAACGTTAGCGGGATCCTGGGAGACCCAGTACTTC. It encodes CASSTLAGSWETQYF.

The J gene is TRBJ2-7, the V gene TRBV10-1; TRBD1 is a possible D gene (5 bases). The CDR3 totals 18 residues. CDR1 and CDR2 from the germline V gene are WNHNN and SYGVQD (reference sequence). Trimming removed 8 bases from V and 3 bases from J, with 29 bases in between. CDR3 region: CASVRLWIVGDICYEQYF. For the CDR3, the DNA is TGCGCCAGCGTTCGTTTATGGATAGTAGGGGATATTTGCTACGAGCAGTACTTC.

With respect to this clone: The same CDR3 can be traced to other DNA sequences in this sample. The chain carries TRBV29-1 and TRBJ2-1; D tentatively fits TRBD1 or TRBD2 (5 bases each). V was cut by 4 bases and J by 7 bases, with 5 bases left in between. This CDR3 region has 10 residues. Looked up from germline, CDR1 is SQVTM and CDR2 is ANQGSEA. Here the CDR3 DNA reads TGCAGCGTTGGGGGGAATGAGCAGTTCTTC. It encodes CSVGGNEQFF.

The chain carries TRBV7-2 and TRBJ2-3; no clear D. The CDR3 sequence is 15 residues long. The V gene's germline CDR1 is SGHTA and CDR2 FQGNSA. Trimming removed 0 bases from V and 0 bases from J, with 7 bases in between. Written as DNA, the CDR3 is TGTGCCAGCAGCTTAGCCGGTGCTAGCACAGATACGCAGTATTTT. Its protein product is CASSLAGASTDTQYF.

The chain couples TRBV2 to TRBJ2-3, with D unclear. Trimming removed 3 bases at V and 4 bases at J, with 8 bases between. Germline CDR1 SNHLY, CDR2 FYNNEI. The CDR3 contains 13 residues. CDR3 DNA: TGTGCCAGCAGTGATGGATTTGCAGATACGCAGTATTTT. Amino acid sequence: CASSDGFADTQYF.

The V and J genes are TRBV5-1 and TRBJ1-1; TRBD1 matches 8 bases. Trimming took 7 bases from V and 0 from J; bases not matched to a gene: 11. The CDR3 extends over 16 amino acids. CDR1 is SGHRS, CDR2 YFSETQ, per germline. The CDR3 DNA follows: TGCGCCAGCGGGCCGGGACAGGCCCTCATGAACACTGAAGCTTTCTTT. Amino acid sequence: CASGPGQALMNTEAFF.

This clone is a singleton in its sample. J is TRBJ2-3 and V is TRBV5-1; maybe TRBD2 (5 bases). Trimming took off 1 base at V and 1 base at J, with 7 bases between the two ends. This CDR3 is 14 amino acids long. The germline CDR1 and CDR2 sequences are SGHRS and YFSETQ. The CDR3 region is CASSLSEGTDTQYF. CDR3 coding DNA: TGCGCCAGCAGCTTGTCGGAGGGCACAGATACGCAGTATTTT.

The chain couples TRBV7-6 to TRBJ2-5, with 9 bases fitting TRBD1. Losses at the gene ends were 6 bases for V and 3 bases for J; bases not matched to a gene: 5. The CDR3 length is 14 residues. Germline CDR1 reads SGHVS; CDR2 reads FNYEAQ. The DNA for the CDR3 is TGTGCCAGCAGTTGGGGACAGGGTGAAGAGACCCAGTACTTC. Translating it yields CASSWGQGEETQYF.

The chain has TRBV29-1 and TRBJ2-5; 9 bases match TRBD1. V was clipped by 0 bases and J by 5 bases; unmatched bases: 4. Germline V gene lookup returns CDR1 SQVTM and CDR2 ANQGSEA. The CDR3 totals 14 residues. The CDR3 bases are TGCAGCGTTGAAGAGCCACAGGGGGCCGAGACCCAGTACTTC. This codes for CSVEEPQGAETQYF.

The V call is TRBV9, the J call TRBJ2-1; unclear D gene. The germline CDR1 and CDR2 sequences are SGDLS and YYNGEE. The V and J ends lost 0 bases and 0 bases respectively, with 7 bases between them. The CDR3 is 15 amino acids. The CDR3 bases are TGTGCCAGCAGCGTAGTCGACGCCTCCTACAATGAGCAGTTCTTC. It translates to CASSVVDASYNEQFF.

This clone was recorded only once. The chain joins TRBV2 to TRBJ1-5; D unresolved. V was trimmed by 8 bases and J by 4 bases, leaving 9 bases between them. Germline V gene sequence: CDR1 SNHLY, CDR2 FYNNEI. There are 12 residues in the CDR3. The CDR3 DNA sequence: TGTGCCAGCTCCTCCGAGAATCAGCCCCAGCATTTT. Amino acid sequence: CASSSENQPQHF.

This chain links TRBV11-1 with TRBJ1-4, with D unresolved. Germline V CDR1 and CDR2: SGHAT, FQDESV (reference sequence). The V end lost 1 base, the J end lost 7 bases, and 10 bases lay between the germline ends. The CDR3 extends over 14 amino acids. The CDR3 sequence is CASSLGPAGEKLFF. CDR3 DNA: TGTGCCAGCAGCTTAGGACCGGCGGGTGAAAAACTGTTTTTT. Based on the CDR3 plus reference TRBV11-1 and TRBJ1-4, the full variable domain is EAEVAQSPRYKITEKSQAVAFWCDPISGHATLYWYRQILGQGPELLVQFQDESVVDDSQLPKDRFSAERLKGVDSTLKIQPAELGDSAMYLCASSLGPAGEKLFFGSGTQLSVL.

This CDR3 is CASSLAGTSAENEQFF. CDR3 DNA: TGTGCCAGCAGCTTGGCCGGGACTAGCGCGGAGAATGAGCAGTTCTTC. This sequence joins TRBV7-2 and TRBJ2-1, with 10 bases that match TRBD2. V lost 3 bases, J lost 7 bases, and 9 bases stayed unmatched. The CDR3 runs 16 residues. Germline V gene lookup returns CDR1 SGHTA and CDR2 FQGNSA.

Notes on this clone: Other nucleotide sequences in the sample specify the same CDR3. The chain uses TRBV7-2 and TRBJ2-1, with D maybe TRBD2 (5 bases). The CDR3 is made up of 11 amino acids. Trimming took off 5 bases at V and 10 bases at J, with 9 bases between the two ends. CDR1 and CDR2 (germline): SGHTA, FQGNSA. The CDR3 loop is CASSLGGEQFF. The CDR3 DNA reads as TGTGCCAGCAGCCTTGGCGGGGAGCAGTTCTTC.

V is TRBV5-1 and J is TRBJ2-5, with a tentative D call TRBD1 (5 bases). Per the germline V gene, CDR1 is SGHRS and CDR2 is YFSETQ. V shed 0 bases and J shed 5 bases, with 11 bases lying between them. The CDR3 consists of 14 residues. The CDR3: CASSLVGRDETQYF. The CDR3, as DNA: TGCGCCAGCAGCTTGGTGGGGCGAGATGAGACCCAGTACTTC. The variable domain in full, completed from reference TRBV5-1 and TRBJ2-5, reads KAGVTQTPRYLIKTRGQQVTLSCSPISGHRSVSWYQQTPGQGLQFLFEYFSETQRNKGNFPGRFSGRQFSNSRSEMNVSTLELGDSALYLCASSLVGRDETQYFGPGTRLLVL.